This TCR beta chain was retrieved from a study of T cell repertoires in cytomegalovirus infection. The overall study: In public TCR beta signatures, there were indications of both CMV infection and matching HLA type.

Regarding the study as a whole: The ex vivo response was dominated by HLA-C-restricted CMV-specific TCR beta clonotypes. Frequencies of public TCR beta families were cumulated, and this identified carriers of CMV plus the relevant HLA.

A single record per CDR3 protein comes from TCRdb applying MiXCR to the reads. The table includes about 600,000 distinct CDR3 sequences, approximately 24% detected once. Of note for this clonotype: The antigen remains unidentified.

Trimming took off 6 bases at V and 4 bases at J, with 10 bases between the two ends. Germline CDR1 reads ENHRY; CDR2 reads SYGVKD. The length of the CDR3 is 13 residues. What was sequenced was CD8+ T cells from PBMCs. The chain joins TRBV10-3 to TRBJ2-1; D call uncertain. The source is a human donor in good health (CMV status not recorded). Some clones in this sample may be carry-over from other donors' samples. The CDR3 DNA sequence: TGTGCCATCAGAGTAGACAAGTACAATGAGCAGTTCTTC. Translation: CAIRVDKYNEQFF.